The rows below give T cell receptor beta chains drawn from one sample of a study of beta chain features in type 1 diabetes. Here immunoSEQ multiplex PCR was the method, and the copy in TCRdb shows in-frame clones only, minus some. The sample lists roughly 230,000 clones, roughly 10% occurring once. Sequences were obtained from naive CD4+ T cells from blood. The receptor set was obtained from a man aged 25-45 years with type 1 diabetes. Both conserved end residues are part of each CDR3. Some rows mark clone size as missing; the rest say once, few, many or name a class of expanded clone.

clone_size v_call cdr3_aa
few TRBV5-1 CASSSEGGAGANVLTF
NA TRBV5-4 CASSPKGLAGLGEQFF
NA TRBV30 CAGEGGGAGNIQYF
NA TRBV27 CARRGLAGGFVRFF
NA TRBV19 CASTPNGPGYGYTF
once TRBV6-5 CASSNREGREQYF
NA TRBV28 CASSIRPTAGQPQHF
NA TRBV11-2 CASRLQGFEQYF
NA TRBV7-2 CASSSGLLGEQFF
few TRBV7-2 CASSWGGFPHEQYF
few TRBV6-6 CASSYSPSGGETQYF
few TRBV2 CASREGRQETQYF
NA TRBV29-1 CSVERGQGETQYF
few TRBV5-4 CASSPGTDASLREAFF
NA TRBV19 CASSSRASGGAGRNEQFF
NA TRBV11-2 CASSFEAAGEQYF
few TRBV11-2 CASSLGFRAQRYGYTF
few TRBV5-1 CASSATDSYEQYF
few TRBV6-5 CASSYDNNYGYTF
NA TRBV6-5 CASRQRGGTLNEQFF
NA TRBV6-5 CASSYSVQGSYNEQFF
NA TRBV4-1 CASRGKRGSYGYTF
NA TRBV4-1 CASSPRRGNMNTEAFF
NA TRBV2 CASSQGLANEKLFF
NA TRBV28 CASRPGGFYEQYF
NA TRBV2 CASSDGGNQPQHF
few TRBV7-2 CASSLLGTNNEQFF
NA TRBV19 CASSSGREGYEQYF
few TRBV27 CASRQRGDSTDTQYF
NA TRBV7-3 CASSSGTRLLEQYF
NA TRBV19 CASSERVTYEQYF
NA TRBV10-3 CAISEPGRRRPFF
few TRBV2 CASSLDRGGEKLFF
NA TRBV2 CASSAEAEAFF
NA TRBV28 CASRGGQGGGYTF
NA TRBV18 CASSPGHTTYEQYF
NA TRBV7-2 CASSLAPTGVSYGYTF
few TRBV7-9 CAASTGLGEAFF
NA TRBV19 CASSTRQGDSGANVLTF
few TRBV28 CATRTGNLYEQYF
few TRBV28 CASTPMGLAGYTDTQYF
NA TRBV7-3 CASSAIAGSSYNEQFF
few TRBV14 CASSPQAANYGYTF